The 2 T cell receptor beta chains reported below all come from one sample, sequenced in a study of identical twins (TCRdb year 2016). Library preparation was by 5' RACE. Sequenced using an Illumina HiSeq 2000. TCRdb took the public reads, trimmed them with fastp at Q25, ran MiXCR for clone calling and kept in-frame beta chains. Rows matching on CDR3 protein sequence are summarized as one entry with the most common DNA and genes. Within this sample are hundreds of thousands of distinct CDR3 sequences, with about 9.4% of them counted one time only. In total, the top ten clones hold 0.75% to 1% of the sample. This sample was shared with a second study, whose subject was yellow fever vaccine responses in identical twins.

Sequencing was done on a sample of PBMCs. These receptors came from a woman in her late teens or twenties in good health.

This clonotype has only a few counts. CDR3 sequence: CASSRLRQVEETQYF. DNA for the CDR3: TGTGCCAGCAGTCGACTACGACAGGTGGAAGAGACCCAGTACTTC. The V gene is TRBV27, the J gene TRBJ2-5, with D possibly matching TRBD1 (6 bases). CDR1 and CDR2 from the germline V gene are MNHEY and SMNVEV (reference sequence). The CDR3 totals 15 residues. V lost 5 bases to trimming and J lost 3 bases, with 16 bases between them.

CDR3 region: CASSPRQSRWEEQYF. The DNA of the CDR3 is TGTGCCAGCAGTCCGAGACAGAGTCGCTGGGAGGAGCAGTACTTC. The rearrangement links TRBV27 to TRBJ2-7, with D possibly being TRBD1 or TRBD2 (5 bases each). This CDR3 comprises 15 residues. V lost 5 bases and J lost 7, with 21 bases in between. CDR1 is MNHEY and CDR2 is SMNVEV in the germline V gene (reference sequence).